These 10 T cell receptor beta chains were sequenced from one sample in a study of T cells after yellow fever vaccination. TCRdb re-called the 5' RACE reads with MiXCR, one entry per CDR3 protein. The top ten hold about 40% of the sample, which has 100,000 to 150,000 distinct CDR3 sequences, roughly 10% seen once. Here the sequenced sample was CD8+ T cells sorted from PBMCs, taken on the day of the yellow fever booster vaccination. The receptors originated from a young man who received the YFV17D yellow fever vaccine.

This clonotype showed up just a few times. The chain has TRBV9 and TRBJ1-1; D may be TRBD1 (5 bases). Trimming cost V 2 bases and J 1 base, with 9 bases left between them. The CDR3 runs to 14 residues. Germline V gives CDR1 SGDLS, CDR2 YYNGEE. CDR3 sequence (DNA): TGTGCCAGCAGCGTCTACGGGGGGAACACTGAAGCTTTCTTT. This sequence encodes CASSVYGGNTEAFF. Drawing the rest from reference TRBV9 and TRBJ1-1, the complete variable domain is DSGVTQTPKHLITATGQRVTLRCSPRSGDLSVYWYQQSLDQGLQFLIQYYNGEERAKGNILERFSAQQFPDLHSELNLSSLELGDSALYFCASSVYGGNTEAFFGQGTRLTVV.

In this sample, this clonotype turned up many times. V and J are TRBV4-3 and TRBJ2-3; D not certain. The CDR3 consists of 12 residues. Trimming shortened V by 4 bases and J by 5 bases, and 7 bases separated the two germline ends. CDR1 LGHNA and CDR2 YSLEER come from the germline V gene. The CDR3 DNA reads TGCGCCAGCAGCCCCCGAGGAGATACGCAGTATTTT. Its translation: CASSPRGDTQYF.

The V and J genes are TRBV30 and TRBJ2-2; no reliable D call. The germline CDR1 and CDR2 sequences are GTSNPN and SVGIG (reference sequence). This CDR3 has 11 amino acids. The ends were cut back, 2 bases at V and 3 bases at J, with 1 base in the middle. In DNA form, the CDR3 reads TGTGCCTGGAGTTACACCGGGGAGCTGTTTTTT. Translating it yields CAWSYTGELFF.

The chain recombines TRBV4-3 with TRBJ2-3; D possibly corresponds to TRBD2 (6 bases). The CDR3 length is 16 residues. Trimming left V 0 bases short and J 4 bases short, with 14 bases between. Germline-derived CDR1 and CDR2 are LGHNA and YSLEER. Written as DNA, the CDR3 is TGCGCCAGCAGCCAAGATGTAGGGCGGGGAGCAGATACGCAGTATTTT. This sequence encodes CASSQDVGRGADTQYF.

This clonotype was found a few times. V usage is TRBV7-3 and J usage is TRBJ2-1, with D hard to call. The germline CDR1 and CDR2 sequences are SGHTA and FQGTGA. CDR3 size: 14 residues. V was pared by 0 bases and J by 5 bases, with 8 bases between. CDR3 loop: CASSLTAADNEQFF. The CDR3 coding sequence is TGTGCCAGCAGCTTAACGGCGGCAGACAATGAGCAGTTCTTC. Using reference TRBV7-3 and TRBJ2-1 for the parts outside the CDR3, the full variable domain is GAGVSQTPSNKVTEKGKYVELRCDPISGHTALYWYRQSLGQGPEFLIYFQGTGAADDSGLPNDRFFAVRPEGSVSTLKIQRTERGDSAVYLCASSLTAADNEQFFGPGTRLTVL.

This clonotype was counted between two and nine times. The CDR3 bases are TGTGCCAGCAGCTCAGGACTAGACGGTAGCTACGAGCAGTACTTC. Translation: CASSSGLDGSYEQYF. The genes are TRBV7-6 and TRBJ2-7; 7 nucleotides agree with TRBD2. Germline V gene sequence: CDR1 SGHVS, CDR2 FNYEAQ. The ends lost 4 bases at V and 3 bases at J; junction bases unmatched: 9. This CDR3 region has 15 residues.

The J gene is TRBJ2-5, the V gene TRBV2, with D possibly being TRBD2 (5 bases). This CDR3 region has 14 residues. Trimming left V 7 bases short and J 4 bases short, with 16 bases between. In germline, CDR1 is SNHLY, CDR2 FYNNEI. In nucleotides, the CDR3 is TGTGCCAGCACCTCAGCGGCCCTTCGAGAGACCCAGTACTTC. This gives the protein CASTSAALRETQYF.

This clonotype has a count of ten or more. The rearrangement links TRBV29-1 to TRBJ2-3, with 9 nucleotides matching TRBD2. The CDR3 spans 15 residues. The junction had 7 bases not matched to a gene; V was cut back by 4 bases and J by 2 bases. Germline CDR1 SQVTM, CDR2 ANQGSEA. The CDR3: CSVARTSENTDTQYF. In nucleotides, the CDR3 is TGCAGCGTTGCGCGGACTAGCGAGAACACAGATACGCAGTATTTT.

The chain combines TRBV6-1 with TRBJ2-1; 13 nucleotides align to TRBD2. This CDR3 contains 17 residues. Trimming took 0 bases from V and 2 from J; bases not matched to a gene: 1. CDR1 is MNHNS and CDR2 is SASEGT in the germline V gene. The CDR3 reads CASSEAGTSGAYNEQFF. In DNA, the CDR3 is TGTGCCAGCAGTGAAGCTGGGACTAGCGGGGCCTACAATGAGCAGTTCTTC.

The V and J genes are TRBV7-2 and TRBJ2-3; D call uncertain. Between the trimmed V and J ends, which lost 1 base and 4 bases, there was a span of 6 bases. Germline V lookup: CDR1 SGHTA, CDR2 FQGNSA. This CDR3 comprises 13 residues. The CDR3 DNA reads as TGTGCCAGCAGCTTAGATGGGTCAGATACGCAGTATTTT. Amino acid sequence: CASSLDGSDTQYF. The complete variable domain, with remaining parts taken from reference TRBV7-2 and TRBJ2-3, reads GAGVSQSPSNKVTEKGKDVELRCDPISGHTALYWYRQSLGQGLEFLIYFQGNSAPDKSGLPSDRFSAERTGGSVSTLTIQRTQQEDSAVYLCASSLDGSDTQYFGPGTRLTVL.